This T cell receptor beta chain was documented in a study of T-cell memory formation after mild COVID-19. This CDR3 has 17 residues. CDR1 and CDR2 from the germline V gene are SGHTA and FQGNSA. Germline trimming cut 5 bases from V and 3 bases from J; bases unmatched to any gene: 9. TCRdb reprocessed the 5' RACE reads via MiXCR and lists one record per CDR3 protein. The data hold 550,000 to 650,000 distinct CDR3 sequences, with around a sixth observed a single time. Sequenced: PBMCs or a T cell subset sorted from them (not recorded which). This sequence originates from an adult woman who had mild COVID-19 (a few samples of this study predate the infection). Cell type and time point are not known. The chain carries TRBV7-2 and TRBJ2-1; 11 bases agree with TRBD2. This CDR3 is CASSRRRGTSGYNEQFF. The CDR3 region has the DNA TGTGCCAGCAGCCGCCGCCGGGGGACTAGCGGCTACAATGAGCAGTTCTTC.